A selection of T cell receptor beta chains follows, all from one sample in a study of blood T cell repertoires in COVID-19. Libraries were prepared by immunoSEQ multiplex PCR; TCRdb keeps only in-frame clonotypes and omits some of them. This table has about 140,000 clones, over 80% appearing once. The specimen sequenced was peripheral blood. Receptor source: a woman of 80 years or more with acute or convalescent COVID-19. Both conserved end residues are part of each CDR3. D genes are given only for firm matches. A row's size may be missing; if present it is once, few, many or a size class.

>TRBV15|.|.|TRBJ1-3
TGTGCCACCAGGCTAGACATTGGGGCCTCTGGAAACACCATATATTTT
CATRLDIGASGNTIYF
>TRBV18|.|TRBD1|TRBJ1-1
TGTGCCAGCTCACCACTACAGGGGTCGGAGACTGAAGCTTTCTTT
CASSPLQGSETEAFF
>TRBV5-5|.|.|TRBJ1-6
TGTGCCAGCAGCTTGGGTACAGGAGATTCACCCCTCCACTTT
CASSLGTGDSPLHF
>TRBV3-1/TRBV3-2|.|TRBD1|TRBJ1-2
TGTGCCAGCAGCCAGGGACAGGGGGCCTATGGCTACACCTTC
CASSQGQGAYGYTF
>TRBV7-8|.|TRBD1|TRBJ1-2
TGTGCCAGCAGCTCCAGTGACAGGGGCTATGGCTACACCTTC
CASSSSDRGYGYTF
>TRBV5-4|.|TRBD1|TRBJ1-2
TGTGCCAGCAGCATCGGGACAGGGGGACCCTATGGCTACACCTTC
CASSIGTGGPYGYTF
>TRBV3-1/TRBV3-2|.|.|TRBJ1-2
TGTGCCAGCAGCAAAGGTCCCGGGTCCCAGAATGGCTACACCTTC
CASSKGPGSQNGYTF
>TRBV4-3|once|TRBD1|TRBJ2-1
TGCGCCAGCAGCCAAGAGGTTGTAGGGGGCGAACTGACTGAGCAGTTCTTC
CASSQEVVGGELTEQFF
>TRBV18|.|.|TRBJ1-3
TGTGCCAGCTCACCATTAGTGAAGGGGTCGCCATCTGGAAACACCATATATTTT
CASSPLVKGSPSGNTIYF
>TRBV19|.|TRBD1|TRBJ1-1
TGTGCCAGTAGTGTCAGGGGGCGCGACACTGAAGCTTTCTTT
CASSVRGRDTEAFF
>TRBV19|.|.|TRBJ1-5
TGTGCCAGTAGTATAGATCGGGGGGGTCAGCCCCAGCATTTT
CASSIDRGGQPQHF
>TRBV25-1|.|.|TRBJ1-2
TGTGCCAGCAGTGGGGGAGGGAAGAGGGACGGCTACACCTTC
CASSGGGKRDGYTF
>TRBV5-5|.|TRBD2|TRBJ2-3
TGTGCCAGCAGCCCCAGCGGGGGGTATGATACGCAGTATTTT
CASSPSGGYDTQYF
>TRBV3-1/TRBV3-2|.|TRBD1|TRBJ1-4
TGTGCCAGCAGCCAACAGACCGCCAGGGGGGCTAATGAAAAACTGTTTTTT
CASSQQTARGANEKLFF
>TRBV5-4|.|TRBD2|TRBJ2-3
TGTGCCAGCAGCACGACTAGCGGGGGGGCCGCAGATACGCAGTATTTT
CASSTTSGGAADTQYF
>TRBV12-3/TRBV12-4|.|.|TRBJ1-1
TGTGCCAGCAGTTTCAGCAGGGGCGTTGAAGCTTTCTTT
CASSFSRGVEAFF
>TRBV3-1/TRBV3-2|.|.|TRBJ1-5
TGTGCCAGCAGCCAAGGGGACTGGGGCAATCAGCCCCAGCATTTT
CASSQGDWGNQPQHF
>TRBV2|.|TRBD1|TRBJ2-2
TGTGCCAGCAGTGGGGACAGGGGGCATGGCGGGGAGCTGTTTTTT
CASSGDRGHGGELFF
>TRBV3-1/TRBV3-2|.|TRBD1|TRBJ2-3
TGTGCCAGCAGCCAAGACGTTACCCTTTTCTTTTCAGGGGGCGAAGATACGCAGTATTTT
CASSQDVTLFFSGGEDTQYF
>TRBV5-1|once|.|TRBJ1-2
TGCGCCAGCAGCCAACAAGGGGCCAGCGCTGGCTACACCTTC
CASSQQGASAGYTF
>TRBV19|.|.|TRBJ1-6
TGTGCCAGTAGTATTGACCGTATGGCGGGGATCGGAGATTCACCCCTCCACTTT
CASSIDRMAGIGDSPLHF
>TRBV5-6|.|TRBD1|TRBJ1-2
TGTGCCAGCAGCTTGGGTCGCAGGGGGCGCAACTATGGCTACACCTTC
CASSLGRRGRNYGYTF
>TRBV6-1|.|.|TRBJ2-3
.
CASSEAWGRGSF
>TRBV2|.|TRBD1|TRBJ2-5
TGTGCCAGCAGTACAGGGGTGGAAGAGACCCAGTACTTC
CASSTGVEETQYF
>TRBV3-1/TRBV3-2|.|TRBD2|TRBJ2-3
TGTGCCAGCAGCCATGGACTAGCGGTAGATACGCAGTATTTT
CASSHGLAVDTQYF
>TRBV6-5|.|.|TRBJ1-3
TGTGCCAGCAGGATGACAGGCCTCTCTGGAAACACCATATATTTT
CASRMTGLSGNTIYF
>TRBV30|.|.|TRBJ1-1
TGTGCCTGGGATGGGGAGGGCACTGAAGCTTTCTTT
CAWDGEGTEAFF
>TRBV5-8|.|TRBD1|TRBJ2-2
TGTGCCAGCAGCGTCCAGGGGGCTTTGGGCGGGGAGCTGTTTTTT
CASSVQGALGGELFF
>TRBV7-3|.|TRBD1|TRBJ1-1
TGTGCCAGCAGCTTATGGGGGACAGGGGAAGCTTTCTTT
CASSLWGTGEAFF
>TRBV18|.|.|TRBJ1-5
TGTGCCAGCTCTGCAGGGGATAATCAGCCCCAGCATTTT
CASSAGDNQPQHF
>TRBV27|.|.|TRBJ1-1
TGTGCCAGCAGTTTTACAGGGTACACTGAAGCTTTCTTT
CASSFTGYTEAFF
>TRBV18|.|TRBD1|TRBJ2-7
TGTGCCAGCTCACCTAGTGGGACAGGGCCAATCTACGAGCAGTACTTC
CASSPSGTGPIYEQYF
>TRBV6-5|.|TRBD1|TRBJ1-3
TGTGCCAGCAGTCAAAGCCGGGACAGGGGGCAAACCATATATTTT
CASSQSRDRGQTIYF
>TRBV6-1|.|.|TRBJ1-1
TGTGCCAGCAGTGAATTTTCCAGGTTGAACACTGAAGCTTTCTTT
CASSEFSRLNTEAFF
>TRBV27|.|TRBD2|TRBJ2-3
TGTGCCAGCAGTCCTCTGGGGGGGAACACAGATACGCAGTATTTT
CASSPLGGNTDTQYF
>TRBV10-3|.|TRBD1|TRBJ1-2
TGTGCCATCACCCAGACAGGGGACTATGGCTACACCTTC
CAITQTGDYGYTF
>TRBV7-2|.|TRBD1|TRBJ1-5
TGTGCCAGCAGCTTAGACAGGGGGAATCAGCCCCAGCATTTT
CASSLDRGNQPQHF
>TRBV5-1|.|TRBD1|TRBJ1-3
TGCGCCAGCAGCGACGGGACAGTTGGAAACACCATATATTTT
CASSDGTVGNTIYF
>TRBV3-1/TRBV3-2|.|TRBD1|TRBJ1-1
TGTGCCAGCAGCCAGTTAACAGGGGGCACTGAAGCTTTCTTT
CASSQLTGGTEAFF
>TRBV5-1|.|TRBD1|TRBJ1-1
TGCGCCAGCAGCTCCCAACAGGGGGCCCTGAACACTGAAGCTTTCTTT
CASSSQQGALNTEAFF
>TRBV19|.|.|TRBJ1-5
TGTGCCAGTAGTATCTTTGACAGAAATCAGCCCCAGCATTTT
CASSIFDRNQPQHF
>TRBV6-5|.|.|TRBJ1-2
TGTGCCAGCACAACAGCTAACTATGGCTACACCTTC
CASTTANYGYTF
>TRBV18|.|TRBD1|TRBJ1-6
TGTGCCAGCTCACCCGACAGGGGGAGTTCACCCCTCCACTTT
CASSPDRGSSPLHF
>TRBV7-2|once|TRBD1|TRBJ1-1
TGTGCCAGCAGCTCAAGGAGGAGGGGGCGCCTCACTGAAGCTTTCTTT
CASSSRRRGRLTEAFF
>TRBV6-5|.|.|TRBJ2-5
TGTGCCAGCAGTTACTTACAGGAAACACAAGAGACCCAGTACTTC
CASSYLQETQETQYF
>TRBV2|.|TRBD2|TRBJ2-1
TGTGCCAGCAGCAGTCTTGCGGGGGGTCTGAATGAGCAGTTCTTC
CASSSLAGGLNEQFF
>TRBV20-1|.|.|TRBJ1-2
TGCAGTGCTAGTGGTCTAGACAGTGGCGACTATGGCTACACCTTC
CSASGLDSGDYGYTF
>TRBV7-6|.|TRBD1|TRBJ2-3
TGTGCCAGCAGCTTAACCTTTCCGTCACCGGGACAGGGTGAAAATACGCAGTATTTT
CASSLTFPSPGQGENTQYF
>TRBV5-1|.|TRBD1|TRBJ2-7
TGCGCCAGCAGCTTGGGGACAGGGTTATACGAGCAGTACTTC
CASSLGTGLYEQYF
>TRBV2|.|TRBD1|TRBJ2-1
TGTGCCAGCAGCGCGACAGGGGTGGGCTACAATGAGCAGTTCTTC
CASSATGVGYNEQFF
>TRBV19|.|TRBD2|TRBJ2-1
TGTGCCAGTAAGCCCCAGCGGGGGGGGGTTAGTGAGCAGTTCTTC
CASKPQRGGVSEQFF
>TRBV5-1|.|.|TRBJ1-2
TGCGCCAGCAGCTTGGATCAGAACTATGGCTACACCTTC
CASSLDQNYGYTF
>TRBV29-1|few|.|TRBJ2-5
TGCAGCGTTGGATCCGGGGGCCAAGAGACCCAGTACTTC
CSVGSGGQETQYF
>TRBV27|once|.|TRBJ1-1
TGTGCCAGCAGTTCTCCCGTCGCGGGTGAAGCTTTCTTT
CASSSPVAGEAFF
>TRBV6-5|.|TRBD2|TRBJ2-3
TGTGCCAGCAGTTACTTCCGACTAGCGGGCACAGATACGCAGTATTTT
CASSYFRLAGTDTQYF
>TRBV3-1/TRBV3-2|.|.|TRBJ1-5
TGTGCCAGCAGCCAATTGGGGGGTCAGCCCCAGCATTTT
CASSQLGGQPQHF
>TRBV11-2|once|TRBD1|TRBJ1-5
TGTGCCAGCAGCTTAGGTTCAGGGGGCTATCAGCCCCAGCATTTT
CASSLGSGGYQPQHF
>TRBV7-7|.|.|TRBJ1-4
TGTGCTAGCAGGCAGTTTGAAGAAAAACTGTTTTTT
CASRQFEEKLFF
>TRBV7-2|.|.|TRBJ1-3
TGTGCCAGCAGCTTGCAATCCAGGGATGGAAACACCATATATTTT
CASSLQSRDGNTIYF
>TRBV28|few|.|TRBJ2-7
TGTGCCAGCAGTTTTGTCAGCTCCTACGAGCAGTACTTC
CASSFVSSYEQYF